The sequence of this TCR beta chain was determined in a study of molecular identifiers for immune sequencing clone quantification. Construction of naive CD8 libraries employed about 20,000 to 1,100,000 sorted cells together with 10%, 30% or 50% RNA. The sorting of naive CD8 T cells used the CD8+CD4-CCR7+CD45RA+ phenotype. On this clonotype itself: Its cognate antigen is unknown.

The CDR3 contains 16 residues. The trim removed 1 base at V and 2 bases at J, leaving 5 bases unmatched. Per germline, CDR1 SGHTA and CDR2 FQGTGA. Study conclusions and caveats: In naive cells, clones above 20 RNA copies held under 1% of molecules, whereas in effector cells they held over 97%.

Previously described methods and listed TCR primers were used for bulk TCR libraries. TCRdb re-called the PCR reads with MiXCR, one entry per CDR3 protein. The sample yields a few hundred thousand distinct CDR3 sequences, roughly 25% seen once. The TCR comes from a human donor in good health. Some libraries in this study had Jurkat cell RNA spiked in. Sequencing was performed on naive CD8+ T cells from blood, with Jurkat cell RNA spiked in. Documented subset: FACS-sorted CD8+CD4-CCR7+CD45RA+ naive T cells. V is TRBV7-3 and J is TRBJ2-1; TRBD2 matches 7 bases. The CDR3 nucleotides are TGTGCCAGCAGCTTAAGTGCCAGCGGGACCTACAATGAGCAGTTCTTC. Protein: CASSLSASGTYNEQFF. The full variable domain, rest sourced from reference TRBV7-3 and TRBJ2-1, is GAGVSQTPSNKVTEKGKYVELRCDPISGHTALYWYRQSLGQGPEFLIYFQGTGAADDSGLPNDRFFAVRPEGSVSTLKIQRTERGDSAVYLCASSLSASGTYNEQFFGPGTRLTVL.